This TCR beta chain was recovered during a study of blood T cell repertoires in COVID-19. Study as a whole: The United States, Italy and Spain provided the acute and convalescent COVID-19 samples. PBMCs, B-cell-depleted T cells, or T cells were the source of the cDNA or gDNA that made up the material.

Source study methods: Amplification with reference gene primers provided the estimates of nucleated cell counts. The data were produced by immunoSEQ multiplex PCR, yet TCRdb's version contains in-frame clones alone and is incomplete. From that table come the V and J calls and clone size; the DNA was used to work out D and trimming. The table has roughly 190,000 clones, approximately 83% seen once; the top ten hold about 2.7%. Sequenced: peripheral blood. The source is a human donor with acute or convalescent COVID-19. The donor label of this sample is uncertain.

CDR3 sequence reads: CASSVRPGQFYNEQFF. CDR3 sequence (DNA): TGCGCCAGCAGCGTAAGACCGGGACAGTTCTACAATGAGCAGTTCTTC. The chain joins TRBV5-1 to TRBJ2-1, with 7 bases aligning to TRBD1. The CDR3 has 16 residues. After removal of 4 bases from V and 3 bases from J, the junction contained 10 bases not matched to a gene. CDR1 and CDR2 (germline): SGHRS, YFSETQ.